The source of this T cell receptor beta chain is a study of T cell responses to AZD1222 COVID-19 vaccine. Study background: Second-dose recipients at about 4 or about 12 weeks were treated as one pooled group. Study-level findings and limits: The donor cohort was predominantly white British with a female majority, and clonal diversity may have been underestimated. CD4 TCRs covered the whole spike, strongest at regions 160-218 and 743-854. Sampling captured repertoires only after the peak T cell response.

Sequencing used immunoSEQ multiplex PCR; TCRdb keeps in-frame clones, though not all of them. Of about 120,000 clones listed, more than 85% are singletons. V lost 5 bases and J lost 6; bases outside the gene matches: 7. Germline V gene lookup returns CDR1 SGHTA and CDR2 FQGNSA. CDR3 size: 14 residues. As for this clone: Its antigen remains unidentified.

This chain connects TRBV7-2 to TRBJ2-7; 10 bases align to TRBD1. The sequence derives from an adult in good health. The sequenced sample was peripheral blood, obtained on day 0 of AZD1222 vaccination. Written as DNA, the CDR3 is TGTGCCAGCAGCATCAGACAGGGGGCGGGCGAGCAGTACTTC. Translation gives CASSIRQGAGEQYF.